This is a list of T cell receptor beta chains from one sample in a study of CD8 T cells in Susac syndrome. Each CDR3 protein gets one entry after TCRdb re-called the immunoSEQ multiplex PCR reads with MiXCR. This sample has roughly 250,000 distinct CDR3 sequences, with 90% to 97% found just once. Sequenced sample: CD4+ T cells from PBMCs. All receptors come from a human donor with Susac syndrome. CDR3s include the opening cysteine and the closing phenylalanine or tryptophan. The order of the fields is J gene, D gene, V gene, clone size, CDR3 protein, CDR3 DNA. D genes are given only for firm matches. Clone sizes are given selectively: once, few, many, or a class where the clone is expanded.

TRBJ2-7,NA,TRBV30,few,CAWRQQGGSYEQYF,TGTGCCTGGAGACAGCAGGGGGGCTCCTACGAGCAGTACTTC
TRBJ1-2,NA,TRBV18,NA,CASSPTEGSRGYTF,TGTGCCAGCTCTCCTACGGAGGGGAGTCGGGGCTACACCTTC
TRBJ2-6,NA,TRBV10-3,NA,CAISESQGLEVLTF,TGTGCCATCAGTGAGTCGCAGGGTTTGGAGGTCCTGACTTTC
TRBJ1-5,NA,TRBV20-1,NA,CSAVPGQGNQPQHF,TGCAGTGCCGTCCCGGGACAAGGCAATCAGCCCCAGCATTTT
TRBJ1-3,NA,TRBV18,NA,CASSSGTGNSGNTIYF,TGTGCCAGCTCATCCGGGACGGGAAACTCTGGAAACACCATATATTTT
TRBJ2-2,NA,TRBV24-1,NA,CATSEGLGRLFF,TGTGCCACCAGTGAGGGGCTAGGTAGACTGTTTTTT
TRBJ2-5,TRBD1,TRBV18,few,CASSPTTGETQYF,TGTGCCAGCTCACCGACGACAGGGGAGACCCAGTACTTC
TRBJ2-1,NA,TRBV3-1,NA,CASSRIGNEQFF,TGTGCCAGCAGCCGCATAGGGAATGAGCAGTTCTTC
TRBJ2-1,NA,TRBV9,NA,CASSVVQGYNEQFF,TGTGCCAGCAGCGTAGTGCAGGGATACAATGAGCAGTTCTTC
TRBJ1-1,NA,TRBV29-1,NA,CSVQRTLDTEAFF,TGCAGTGTTCAAAGGACCCTGGACACTGAAGCTTTCTTT
TRBJ2-5,NA,TRBV11-2,NA,CASSLVQETQYF,TGTGCCAGCAGCTTAGTCCAAGAGACCCAGTACTTC
TRBJ2-5,NA,TRBV7-8,NA,CASSSTPYQETQYF,TGTGCCAGCAGCTCGACTCCGTACCAAGAGACCCAGTACTTC
TRBJ1-2,NA,TRBV12-3/TRBV12-4,NA,CASSVVGGGYTF,TGTGCCAGCAGTGTCGTCGGGGGGGGCTACACCTTC
TRBJ2-2,NA,TRBV6-1,NA,CASSRTSGGPNTGELFF,TGTGCCAGCAGCCGTACATCCGGGGGACCGAACACCGGGGAGCTGTTTTTT